A selection of T cell receptor beta chains follows, all from one sample in a study of blood T cell repertoires in COVID-19. Only in-frame clones appear in the TCRdb table, and some are missing; sequencing was by immunoSEQ multiplex PCR. The table includes fewer than 200,000 clones, around 89% detected once. Sequenced material: peripheral blood. These receptors all stem from a man between 60 and 70 years old with acute or convalescent COVID-19. Each CDR3 is given with its conserved first and last residue. A D gene is named only where the DNA matches it firmly. Clone size is not always given. Where it is, it says once, few, many or a class for expanded clones.

D: TRBD1; length: 15; size: NA; V: TRBV6-1; J: TRBJ2-1; CDR3: CASSEPGQGLYEQFF; DNA: TGTGCCAGCAGTGAACCGGGACAGGGACTCTATGAGCAGTTCTTC
D: NA; length: 15; size: NA; V: TRBV9; J: TRBJ2-6; CDR3: CASSGPLLGANVLTF; DNA: TGTGCCAGCAGCGGGCCGCTGTTGGGGGCCAACGTCCTGACTTTC
D: TRBD2; length: 13; size: NA; V: TRBV7-9; J: TRBJ2-7; CDR3: CASSRTSAHEQYF; DNA: TGTGCCAGCAGCCGTACTAGCGCCCACGAGCAGTACTTC
D: TRBD1; length: 15; size: NA; V: TRBV5-1; J: TRBJ2-1; CDR3: CASSRGQPTYNEQFF; DNA: TGCGCCAGCAGCCGGGGACAGCCAACCTACAATGAGCAGTTCTTC
D: NA; length: 13; size: NA; V: TRBV6-5; J: TRBJ2-1; CDR3: CASKVAAYNEQFF; DNA: TGTGCCAGCAAAGTCGCAGCCTACAATGAGCAGTTCTTC
D: NA; length: 14; size: NA; V: TRBV2; J: TRBJ2-4; CDR3: CASSGTLAKNIQYF; DNA: TGTGCCAGCAGTGGGACACTGGCCAAAAACATTCAGTACTTC
D: NA; length: 15; size: NA; V: TRBV2; J: TRBJ2-7; CDR3: CASTVGQGPDHEQYF; DNA: TGTGCCAGCACGGTAGGGCAGGGGCCAGACCACGAGCAGTACTTC
D: NA; length: 13; size: NA; V: TRBV6-5; J: TRBJ1-1; CDR3: CASSVGGAGEAFF; DNA: TGTGCCAGCAGCGTGGGGGGGGCGGGTGAAGCTTTCTTT
D: TRBD1; length: 12; size: NA; V: TRBV7-2; J: TRBJ2-7; CDR3: CASNRGDYEQYF; DNA: TGTGCCAGCAACAGGGGTGATTACGAGCAGTACTTC
D: TRBD1; length: 14; size: NA; V: TRBV6-5; J: TRBJ2-5; CDR3: CASSWTGGQETQYF; DNA: TGTGCCAGCAGCTGGACAGGGGGCCAAGAGACCCAGTACTTC
D: NA; length: 13; size: NA; V: TRBV24-1; J: TRBJ2-3; CDR3: CATSGGFTDTQYF; DNA: TGTGCCACCAGTGGCGGTTTCACAGATACGCAGTATTTT
D: NA; length: 16; size: NA; V: TRBV6-1; J: TRBJ2-2; CDR3: CASSVRGVGDTGELFF; DNA: TGTGCCAGCAGTGTCAGGGGCGTCGGGGACACCGGGGAGCTGTTTTTT
D: TRBD2; length: 15; size: NA; V: TRBV6-6; J: TRBJ2-1; CDR3: CASTPSGNGYNEQFF; DNA: TGTGCCAGCACCCCTAGCGGTAACGGCTACAATGAGCAGTTCTTC
D: NA; length: 13; size: NA; V: TRBV5-1; J: TRBJ1-3; CDR3: CASSEGVGNTIYF; DNA: TGCGCCAGCAGCGAGGGAGTCGGAAACACCATATATTTT
D: NA; length: 15; size: NA; V: TRBV5-1; J: TRBJ2-2; CDR3: CASSPTSRNTGELFF; DNA: TGCGCCAGCAGCCCCACTAGCCGGAACACCGGGGAGCTGTTTTTT
D: TRBD2; length: 17; size: NA; V: TRBV24-1; J: TRBJ2-3; CDR3: CATSEPGTSGSTDTQYF; DNA: TGTGCCACCAGTGAGCCCGGGACTAGCGGGAGCACAGATACGCAGTATTTT
D: NA; length: 15; size: NA; V: TRBV6-6; J: TRBJ1-5; CDR3: CASKVTVGGNQPQHF; DNA: TGTGCCAGCAAGGTTACAGTGGGTGGCAATCAGCCCCAGCATTTT
D: NA; length: 14; size: NA; V: TRBV7-2; J: TRBJ1-5; CDR3: CASSPWGGNQPQHF; DNA: TGTGCCAGCAGCCCCTGGGGAGGCAATCAGCCCCAGCATTTT
D: TRBD2; length: 14; size: NA; V: TRBV24-1; J: TRBJ2-5; CDR3: CATSDGGGRETQYF; DNA: TGTGCCACCAGTGACGGGGGGGGGCGAGAGACCCAGTACTTC
D: NA; length: 16; size: NA; V: TRBV7-8; J: TRBJ1-2; CDR3: CASSVGTSGDLWGYTF; DNA: TGTGCCAGCAGTGTCGGGACAAGCGGCGATCTATGGGGCTACACCTTC
D: TRBD2; length: 15; size: NA; V: TRBV4-2; J: TRBJ2-1; CDR3: CASSQETGGYNEQFF; DNA: TGTGCCAGCAGCCAAGAGACGGGAGGGTACAATGAGCAGTTCTTC
D: TRBD1; length: 16; size: NA; V: TRBV7-8; J: TRBJ1-2; CDR3: CASSSKDRAVPGGYTF; DNA: TGTGCCAGCAGCTCAAAGGACAGGGCGGTCCCGGGTGGCTACACCTTC
D: NA; length: 15; size: NA; V: TRBV7-3; J: TRBJ2-3; CDR3: CASSRRDRSTDTQYF; DNA: TGTGCCAGCAGCCGGAGGGACCGCTCCACAGATACGCAGTATTTT
D: TRBD2; length: 16; size: NA; V: TRBV30; J: TRBJ2-1; CDR3: CAWSVLGGSSYNEQFF; DNA: TGTGCCTGGAGTGTACTGGGCGGGAGCTCCTACAATGAGCAGTTCTTC
D: NA; length: 13; size: NA; V: TRBV4-1; J: TRBJ2-3; CDR3: CASSQEGVGGETF; DNA: TGCGCCAGCAGCCAGGAAGGGGTGGGGGGTGAGACCTTT
D: NA; length: 14; size: NA; V: TRBV11-3; J: TRBJ2-7; CDR3: CASSLVTGQAEQYF; DNA: TGTGCCAGCAGCTTAGTAACAGGGCAGGCCGAGCAGTACTTC
D: NA; length: 15; size: once; V: TRBV11-3; J: TRBJ1-6; CDR3: CASSLDQDRNSPLHF; DNA: TGTGCCAGCAGCTTAGATCAAGATAGAAATTCACCCCTCCACTTT
D: NA; length: 11; size: NA; V: TRBV7-9; J: TRBJ1-6; CDR3: CAVGPESPLHF; DNA: TGTGCCGTTGGCCCCGAATCACCCCTCCACTTT
D: NA; length: 16; size: NA; V: TRBV5-1; J: TRBJ2-2; CDR3: CASSSGSGFNTGELFF; DNA: TGCGCCAGCAGCTCCGGGTCGGGGTTCAACACCGGGGAGCTGTTTTTT
D: NA; length: 14; size: NA; V: TRBV7-8; J: TRBJ1-2; CDR3: CASSLGQRGGGYTF; DNA: TGTGCCAGCAGCTTGGGTCAGCGAGGGGGTGGCTACACCTTC
D: TRBD1; length: 12; size: NA; V: TRBV12-3/TRBV12-4; J: TRBJ1-1; CDR3: CASSPGTVEAFF; DNA: TGTGCCAGCAGTCCCGGGACAGTCGAAGCTTTCTTT
D: NA; length: 13; size: NA; V: TRBV12-3/TRBV12-4; J: TRBJ2-4; CDR3: CASTPRGMDIQYF; DNA: TGTGCCAGCACTCCCAGGGGCATGGACATTCAGTACTTC
D: TRBD1; length: 14; size: NA; V: TRBV2; J: TRBJ1-1; CDR3: CASSAGQTNTEAFF; DNA: TGTGCCAGCAGCGCGGGACAGACGAACACTGAAGCTTTCTTT
D: NA; length: 14; size: once; V: TRBV12-5; J: TRBJ1-6; CDR3: CASGQNAGGSPLHF; DNA: TGTGCTAGTGGTCAAAACGCGGGGGGTTCACCCCTCCACTTT
D: NA; length: 13; size: NA; V: TRBV5-1; J: TRBJ2-7; CDR3: CASRGDSSYEQYF; DNA: TGCGCCAGCAGGGGGGACTCCTCCTACGAGCAGTACTTC
D: NA; length: 12; size: few; V: TRBV6-5; J: TRBJ1-5; CDR3: CASRAGNQPQHF; DNA: TGTGCCAGCAGAGCAGGAAATCAGCCCCAGCATTTT
D: TRBD2; length: 15; size: NA; V: TRBV6-5; J: TRBJ2-7; CDR3: CASRTGTSDTYEQYF; DNA: TGTGCCAGCAGGACTGGGACTAGCGACACCTACGAGCAGTACTTC
D: NA; length: 14; size: once; V: TRBV21-1; J: TRBJ1-2; CDR3: CASSNVGQLYGYTF; DNA: TGTGCCAGCAGCAATGTGGGACAGCTCTATGGCTACACCTTC
D: TRBD2; length: 16; size: few; V: TRBV7-6; J: TRBJ2-5; CDR3: CASSLGAGGPRETQYF; DNA: TGTGCCAGCAGCTTAGGAGCGGGAGGGCCGAGGGAGACCCAGTACTTC
D: TRBD1; length: 12; size: NA; V: TRBV6-5; J: TRBJ1-2; CDR3: CASRTGNYGYTF; DNA: TGTGCCAGCCGGACAGGCAACTATGGCTACACCTTC
D: NA; length: 12; size: NA; V: TRBV7-2; J: TRBJ1-5; CDR3: CASSRVDQPQHF; DNA: TGTGCCAGCTCGAGGGTCGATCAGCCCCAGCATTTT
D: NA; length: 13; size: once; V: TRBV14; J: TRBJ2-7; CDR3: CASSATMRYEQYF; DNA: TGTGCCAGCAGCGCAACGATGCGGTACGAGCAGTACTTC
D: TRBD1; length: 15; size: few; V: TRBV27; J: TRBJ1-2; CDR3: CASRDRADGYYGYTF; DNA: TGTGCCAGCAGGGACAGGGCCGATGGATACTATGGCTACACCTTC
D: NA; length: 13; size: once; V: TRBV18; J: TRBJ2-4; CDR3: CASSPNSKNIQYF; DNA: TGTGCCAGCTCACCCAATTCCAAAAACATTCAGTACTTC
D: TRBD1; length: 14; size: NA; V: TRBV6-6; J: TRBJ2-5; CDR3: CACRAGQGSGTQYF; DNA: TGTGCCTGCCGGGCGGGACAGGGTTCGGGTACCCAGTACTTC
D: TRBD1; length: 20; size: NA; V: TRBV9; J: TRBJ1-3; CDR3: CASSPRTPGQGYTSGNTIYF; DNA: TGTGCCAGCAGCCCCCGCACACCGGGACAGGGTTATACCTCTGGAAACACCATATATTTT